The rows below give T cell receptor beta chains drawn from one sample of a study of T cells after posttransplantation cyclophosphamide. The protocol was immunoSEQ multiplex PCR, while the TCRdb copy is restricted to in-frame clones and leaves out a portion. The record shows around 44,000 clones for this sample, with no singletons present. Sequenced material: PBMCs. These receptors were taken from a man aged 40-49 years in good health, CMV-negative, and a related stem cell transplant donor. The CDR3 runs from the conserved cysteine through the conserved F or W. Fields, in order: clone size, D gene, J gene, V gene, CDR3 protein. The D gene is left open where the match is weak. For some rows the clone size is stated as once, few or many, or as a class when expanded; others skip it.

clone size: NA
D gene: NA
J gene: TRBJ2-2
V gene: TRBV15
CDR3 protein: CATSRDLSGTGELFF

clone size: NA
D gene: TRBD1
J gene: TRBJ2-5
V gene: TRBV5-4
CDR3 protein: CASSSGQAQETQYF

clone size: many
D gene: NA
J gene: TRBJ1-1
V gene: TRBV9
CDR3 protein: CASSLLGGGGEAFF

clone size: NA
D gene: TRBD1
J gene: TRBJ1-2
V gene: TRBV6-5
CDR3 protein: CASSKDRDYGYTF

clone size: NA
D gene: NA
J gene: TRBJ2-5
V gene: TRBV9
CDR3 protein: CASSVDPRGETQYF

clone size: many
D gene: NA
J gene: TRBJ2-1
V gene: TRBV27
CDR3 protein: CASSSYGLPHNEQFF

clone size: NA
D gene: TRBD1
J gene: TRBJ2-2
V gene: TRBV5-4
CDR3 protein: CASSRPDRGLTGELFF

clone size: many
D gene: TRBD2
J gene: TRBJ2-3
V gene: TRBV7-2
CDR3 protein: CASSAGTSGTTDTQYF

clone size: many
D gene: NA
J gene: TRBJ1-5
V gene: TRBV7-2
CDR3 protein: CASSLGQGNQPQHF

clone size: few
D gene: TRBD1
J gene: TRBJ1-4
V gene: TRBV6-5
CDR3 protein: CASRDSHDEKLFF

clone size: many
D gene: TRBD1
J gene: TRBJ2-2
V gene: TRBV6-1
CDR3 protein: CASNRDSNTGELFF

clone size: NA
D gene: NA
J gene: TRBJ2-1
V gene: TRBV7-9
CDR3 protein: CASSLERTTNNEQFF

clone size: many
D gene: TRBD1
J gene: TRBJ1-2
V gene: TRBV5-4
CDR3 protein: CASSPDRGYGYTF

clone size: many
D gene: TRBD1
J gene: TRBJ1-2
V gene: TRBV9
CDR3 protein: CASSETGQGGRGGYTF

clone size: few
D gene: NA
J gene: TRBJ2-5
V gene: TRBV4-2
CDR3 protein: CASSQDPLGETQYF

clone size: many
D gene: TRBD1
J gene: TRBJ1-3
V gene: TRBV2
CDR3 protein: CAIPTGGQGNTIYF

clone size: many
D gene: NA
J gene: TRBJ1-1
V gene: TRBV7-2
CDR3 protein: CASSLLLGIMNTEAFF

clone size: NA
D gene: NA
J gene: TRBJ1-1
V gene: TRBV23-1
CDR3 protein: CASSQSRRGGTMNTEAFF

clone size: few
D gene: TRBD1
J gene: TRBJ2-5
V gene: TRBV5-1
CDR3 protein: CASSLTGGFVETQYF